This is a list of T cell receptor beta chains from one sample in a study of cytomegalovirus exposure and HLA in healthy donors. Using immunoSEQ multiplex PCR, the repertoire was profiled, and TCRdb retains in-frame clones only, with some absent. Seen here are about 140,000 clones, more than 75% observed once, and the top ten hold over 2.5%. The source material was PBMCs. The receptors originated from a female donor in good health and CMV-seronegative. The CDR3 runs from the conserved cysteine through the conserved F or W. A D gene is named only where the DNA matches it firmly. The size of a clone is reported for some rows only, either as once, few or many, or as a class for expanded clones.

d_call j_call v_call clone_size cdr3_aa cdr3_nt
TRBD2 TRBJ2-2 TRBV4-2 NA CASSQNSGGNTGELFF TGTGCCAGCAGCCAGAATAGCGGGGGTAACACCGGGGAGCTGTTTTTT
NA TRBJ1-1 TRBV4-1 NA CASSPFGDAGFGGAFF TGCGCCAGCAGCCCCTTTGGGGATGCGGGGTTTGGGGGGGCTTTCTTT
TRBD1 TRBJ2-7 TRBV7-8 NA CASSRTGQGRYEQYF TGTGCCAGCAGCCGAACTGGACAGGGGAGGTACGAGCAGTACTTC
TRBD2 TRBJ2-5 TRBV19 NA CASSIRVQAGAAQRETQYF TGTGCCAGTAGTATAAGAGTTCAGGCGGGAGCGGCACAGCGGGAGACCCAGTACTTC
TRBD2 TRBJ2-7 TRBV4-2 NA CASSQDRGLAGYEQYF TGTGCCAGCAGCCAAGATAGAGGACTAGCGGGGTACGAGCAGTACTTC
TRBD1 TRBJ2-3 TRBV5-4 NA CASSFETGALRTDTQYF TGTGCCAGCAGCTTTGAGACAGGGGCTTTACGCACAGATACGCAGTATTTT
NA TRBJ1-1 TRBV30 NA CAWSVVRQGEAFF TGTGCCTGGAGTGTCGTAAGGCAGGGCGAAGCTTTCTTT
TRBD2 TRBJ2-7 TRBV2 NA CASSAVTSGFYEQYF TGTGCCAGCAGTGCTGTCACTAGCGGTTTCTACGAGCAGTACTTC
NA TRBJ1-2 TRBV7-2 once CASSAGATVNYGYTF TGTGCCAGCAGCGCTGGGGCGACCGTTAACTATGGCTACACCTTC
NA TRBJ1-2 TRBV28 once CASSLTRGGYTF TGTGCCAGCAGTTTAACCAGGGGTGGCTACACCTTC
TRBD1 TRBJ1-1 TRBV18 NA CASSGGQGPNTEAFF TGTGCCAGCTCAGGAGGACAGGGCCCTAACACTGAAGCTTTCTTT
NA TRBJ1-4 TRBV30 NA CAGWGPQFNEKLFF TGTGCCGGTTGGGGGCCGCAGTTTAATGAAAAACTGTTTTTT
TRBD1 TRBJ1-2 TRBV4-2 NA CASSADRDRPGGYTF TGTGCCAGCAGCGCAGACAGGGACCGTCCGGGGGGCTACACCTTC
TRBD2 TRBJ2-2 TRBV18 NA CASSPSLAVNTGELFF TGTGCCAGCTCACCCTCGCTAGCGGTGAACACCGGGGAGCTGTTTTTT
TRBD1 TRBJ1-2 TRBV7-9 few CASSSGQGNYGYTF TGTGCCAGCAGCTCGGGACAGGGGAACTATGGCTACACCTTC
TRBD1 TRBJ2-7 TRBV28 NA CASSEHGTASYEQYF TGTGCCAGCAGTGAACACGGGACAGCCTCCTACGAGCAGTACTTC
NA TRBJ1-1 TRBV4-3 NA CASSQDRGVLAFF TGCGCCAGCAGCCAAGATCGGGGGGTACTTGCTTTCTTT
NA TRBJ2-1 TRBV30 once CAWSRKFYNEQFF TGTGCCTGGTCGCGCAAGTTCTACAATGAGCAGTTCTTC
NA TRBJ1-6 TRBV5-8 few CASSLDAGVVSPLHF TGTGCCAGCAGCTTGGACGCGGGAGTAGTTTCACCCCTCCACTTT
TRBD2 TRBJ2-1 TRBV5-1 few CASSLSGTRGGNEQFF TGCGCCAGCAGCTTATCCGGGACTAGAGGTGGCAATGAGCAGTTCTTC
TRBD2 TRBJ2-1 TRBV2 once CASTIRDYLSNEQFF TGTGCCAGCACGATCCGGGACTATCTTTCCAATGAGCAGTTCTTC
TRBD1 TRBJ1-3 TRBV5-1 NA CASSPGTVSGNTIYF TGCGCCAGCAGCCCGGGGACAGTCTCTGGAAACACCATATATTTT
NA TRBJ1-6 TRBV2 NA CASSPQVVNSPLHF TGTGCCAGCAGTCCTCAGGTTGTTAATTCACCCCTCCACTTT
TRBD2 TRBJ2-5 TRBV28 NA CASSPAGEAETQYF TGTGCCAGCAGTCCAGCGGGAGAGGCGGAGACCCAGTACTTC
NA TRBJ1-1 TRBV30 few CAWRDSRNTEAFF TGTGCCTGGAGGGACAGCCGCAACACTGAAGCTTTCTTT
TRBD1 TRBJ1-6 TRBV6-1 NA CASSEGQGLGPLHF TGTGCCAGCAGTGAAGGACAGGGTTTAGGACCCCTCCACTTT
NA TRBJ2-7 TRBV9 NA CASSGSLAHEQYF TGTGCCAGCAGCGGTAGTCTAGCCCACGAGCAGTACTTC
NA TRBJ2-3 TRBV4-1 NA CASSQDGHTRGFSLTDTQYF TGCGCCAGCAGCCAAGATGGGCATACTAGGGGGTTTTCCCTCACAGATACGCAGTATTTT
NA TRBJ1-6 TRBV28 NA CASSPGDKYSPLHF TGTGCCAGCAGTCCAGGGGACAAGTATTCACCCCTCCACTTT
TRBD2 TRBJ2-2 TRBV10-1 NA CASRDLSGGLHTGELFF TGCGCCAGCAGGGATCTTAGCGGGGGACTCCACACCGGGGAGCTGTTTTTT
NA TRBJ2-5 TRBV7-9 NA CASSPRSGQETQYF TGTGCCAGCAGCCCACGCTCCGGCCAAGAGACCCAGTACTTC
TRBD2 TRBJ2-1 TRBV27 NA CASSLSGRLRNEQFF TGTGCCAGCAGTTTAAGCGGGAGACTACGGAATGAGCAGTTCTTC
TRBD2 TRBJ2-5 TRBV20-1 NA CSARQGTSEYF TGCAGTGCTAGACAGGGGACTAGCGAATACTTC
NA TRBJ1-3 TRBV7-8 few CASSLGGSGNTIYF TGTGCCAGCAGCTTAGGAGGCTCTGGAAACACCATATATTTT
TRBD2 TRBJ2-7 TRBV5-1 NA CASSLVPSGTYEQYF TGCGCCAGCAGCTTGGTCCCTAGCGGTACCTACGAGCAGTACTTC
TRBD2 TRBJ2-3 TRBV5-4 once CASSRILAGPDTQYF TGTGCCAGCAGCCGGATACTAGCGGGACCAGATACGCAGTATTTT
TRBD1 TRBJ1-2 TRBV6-4 NA CASSEDMDRGLSGYTF TGTGCCAGCAGTGAAGACATGGACAGGGGGCTGTCTGGCTACACCTTC
TRBD1 TRBJ2-3 TRBV9 NA CASSVPGDRGTDTQYF TGTGCCAGCAGCGTCCCGGGGGACAGGGGGACAGATACGCAGTATTTT
NA TRBJ1-2 TRBV6-5 NA CASRQKQGNEGYTF TGTGCCAGCAGACAGAAACAGGGAAATGAGGGCTACACCTTC
TRBD1 TRBJ2-7 TRBV14 NA CASSQRQGMVYEQYF TGTGCCAGCAGCCAAAGACAGGGTATGGTCTACGAGCAGTACTTC
TRBD1 TRBJ1-4 TRBV5-1 NA CASSITGGDNEKLFF TGCGCCAGCAGCATCACAGGGGGGGATAATGAAAAACTGTTTTTT
NA TRBJ1-2 TRBV4-1 NA CASSQAARDSLFYGYTF TGCGCCAGCAGCCAAGCCGCACGTGACAGCTTATTCTATGGCTACACCTTC
TRBD2 TRBJ2-2 TRBV5-1 NA CASSFRLAVNTGELFF TGCGCCAGCAGCTTCCGACTAGCGGTGAACACCGGGGAGCTGTTTTTT
NA TRBJ2-1 TRBV27 NA CASSLFWAPYNEQFF TGTGCCAGCAGTTTATTTTGGGCTCCATACAATGAGCAGTTCTTC
TRBD2 TRBJ2-1 TRBV11-2 NA CASSLELAGGLWGGREQFF TGTGCCAGCAGCTTAGAACTAGCGGGAGGACTTTGGGGGGGGAGGGAGCAGTTCTTC
NA TRBJ2-3 TRBV4-3 NA CASSQVVGFRGTQYF TGCGCCAGCAGCCAAGTCGTCGGGTTTAGAGGTACGCAGTATTTT
TRBD2 TRBJ2-7 TRBV5-4 NA CASSLVNLAGEVINEQYF TGTGCCAGCAGCTTGGTTAACCTAGCGGGAGAGGTGATTAATGAGCAGTACTTC
TRBD2 TRBJ2-3 TRBV7-3 NA CASSLRGLAGGRGTDTQYF TGTGCCAGCAGCTTACGAGGACTAGCGGGAGGGAGAGGCACAGATACGCAGTATTTT
TRBD1 TRBJ1-1 TRBV7-8 NA CASSLEQGARTEAFF TGTGCCAGCAGCCTAGAACAGGGGGCGAGGACTGAAGCTTTCTTT
TRBD1 TRBJ1-1 TRBV7-3 NA CASSLFGTGLGGTEAFF TGTGCCAGCAGCTTATTCGGGACAGGGCTGGGGGGGACTGAAGCTTTCTTT
TRBD1 TRBJ2-1 TRBV5-1 NA CASSKQGHNEQFF TGCGCCAGCAGTAAACAGGGGCACAATGAGCAGTTCTTC
NA TRBJ1-1 TRBV6-5 NA CASSYGELLPEAFF TGTGCCAGCAGTTACGGGGAGCTATTGCCTGAAGCTTTCTTT